This paragraph covers one T cell receptor beta chain sequence. The data derive from a study of blood T cell repertoires in COVID-19. With V trimmed by 2 bases and J by 5 bases, 13 bases remained unmatched. The germline V gene encodes CDR1 MNHEY and CDR2 SMNVEV (reference sequence). CDR3 length equals 19 residues. The repertoire was sequenced with immunoSEQ multiplex PCR; TCRdb's copy has only in-frame clones and lacks some. Seen here are around 190,000 clones, 84% observed once, and the top ten hold 5.5% to 7.5%. The sequence came from a human donor in a cohort sampled during active COVID-19. V gene TRBV27 combines with J gene TRBJ2-5, with 14 bases identical to TRBD2. Input material: peripheral blood. CDR3 sequence (DNA): TGTGCCAGCAGTTTAGGGACTAGCGGGGGCCTCCCCCATGGTGAGACCCAGTACTTC. Amino acid sequence: CASSLGTSGGLPHGETQYF.